These T cell receptor beta chains were read from a single sample in a study of control samples from healthy donors and cancer patients. Clones were read by immunoSEQ multiplex PCR, and TCRdb kept only the in-frame ones, dropping some. The data contain approximately 140,000 clones, more than 90% of them singletons. Specimen: blood. Receptors originate from a man aged 25-45 years in good health. Both conserved end residues are part of each CDR3. A D gene is named only where the DNA matches it firmly. Clone size is not always given. Where it is, it says once, few, many or a class for expanded clones.

abundance | d_gene | j_gene | v_gene | CDR3aa | CDR3nt
NA | NA | TRBJ2-2 | TRBV6-5 | CASSYRGGELFF | TGTGCCAGCAGTTACAGGGGCGGGGAGCTGTTTTTT
NA | TRBD1 | TRBJ1-1 | TRBV27 | CASSQSTGGLAEAFF | TGTGCCAGCAGTCAGTCGACAGGGGGCTTGGCTGAAGCTTTCTTT
NA | TRBD1 | TRBJ2-7 | TRBV5-5 | CASSLFRGREQYF | TGTGCCAGCAGCTTGTTCAGGGGGCGGGAGCAGTACTTC
NA | TRBD1 | TRBJ2-7 | TRBV11-3 | CASSLEDRSSYEQYF | TGTGCCAGCAGCTTAGAGGACAGGAGCTCCTACGAGCAGTACTTC
NA | NA | TRBJ2-1 | TRBV7-9 | CASSITPRDEQFF | TGTGCCAGCAGCATAACCCCTAGAGATGAGCAGTTCTTC
NA | TRBD1 | TRBJ2-5 | TRBV6-5 | CASSNSQGALETQYF | TGTGCCAGCAGTAACTCCCAGGGGGCTTTAGAGACCCAGTACTTC
once | NA | TRBJ2-1 | TRBV4-1 | CASSQDRTSYNEQFF | TGCGCCAGCAGCCAAGATCGAACTTCCTACAATGAGCAGTTCTTC
once | NA | TRBJ2-3 | TRBV6-2/TRBV6-3 | CASSSHYRPDTQYF | TGTGCCAGCAGCTCTCATTATAGGCCAGATACGCAGTATTTT
few | TRBD1 | TRBJ1-2 | TRBV28 | CASSSQTGRGYTF | TGTGCCAGCAGTTCGCAGACAGGGCGCGGCTACACCTTC
NA | TRBD1 | TRBJ2-5 | TRBV15 | CATSRPDRGETQYF | TGTGCCACCAGCAGACCTGACAGGGGCGAGACCCAGTACTTC
NA | NA | TRBJ1-2 | TRBV7-8 | CASSFNRHDQGYTF | TGTGCCAGCAGCTTCAACCGTCACGATCAAGGCTACACCTTC
NA | NA | TRBJ1-2 | TRBV11-3 | CASSFRFQAYGYTF | TGTGCCAGCAGCTTTAGGTTCCAGGCCTATGGCTACACCTTC
NA | NA | TRBJ2-7 | TRBV19 | CASAPGRGDEQYF | TGTGCCAGTGCCCCCGGACGAGGGGACGAGCAGTACTTC
NA | NA | TRBJ2-5 | TRBV28 | CASSLGMYQETQYF | TGTGCCAGCAGTTTAGGGATGTACCAAGAGACCCAGTACTTC
NA | TRBD2 | TRBJ2-1 | TRBV6-1 | CASSESFGSGRYNEQFF | TGTGCCAGCAGTGAATCGTTTGGTAGCGGGCGTTACAATGAGCAGTTCTTC
NA | NA | TRBJ2-7 | TRBV28 | CASRLTTRTREQYF | TGTGCCAGCAGACTTACAACCCGGACAAGGGAGCAGTACTTC
NA | NA | TRBJ1-3 | TRBV18 | CASSPRRVLDTIYF | TGTGCCAGCTCACCACGCAGGGTGTTGGACACCATATATTTT
NA | TRBD2 | TRBJ2-3 | TRBV2 | CASSGPGLAGLTDTQYF | TGTGCCAGCAGCGGACCAGGACTAGCGGGACTCACAGATACGCAGTATTTT
NA | TRBD2 | TRBJ2-3 | TRBV7-9 | CASSSSSGRALTDTQYF | TGTGCCAGCAGCTCCTCTAGCGGGAGGGCCCTCACAGATACGCAGTATTTT
NA | NA | TRBJ2-1 | TRBV15 | CATGTGPNEQFF | TGTGCCACCGGTACAGGGCCTAATGAGCAGTTCTTC
NA | TRBD1 | TRBJ2-1 | TRBV4-2 | CASSPQGQGYNEQFF | TGTGCCAGCAGCCCCCAAGGACAGGGCTACAATGAGCAGTTCTTC
once | TRBD1 | TRBJ2-1 | TRBV11-3 | CASSSPPLGQGPGNEQFF | TGTGCCAGCAGCTCCCCCCCTCTTGGACAGGGACCAGGGAATGAGCAGTTCTTC
NA | NA | TRBJ1-2 | TRBV3-1/TRBV3-2 | CASSQDPLVDGYTF | TGTGCCAGCAGCCAAGATCCGTTGGTTGATGGCTACACCTTC
NA | NA | TRBJ1-2 | TRBV9 | CASSPRQTALYGYTF | TGTGCCAGCAGCCCAAGACAGACAGCGCTCTATGGCTACACCTTC
NA | NA | TRBJ1-2 | TRBV6-1 | CASSEQGIYGYTF | TGTGCCAGCAGTGAACAGGGGATCTATGGCTACACCTTC
NA | NA | TRBJ2-1 | TRBV6-4 | CASSDSPSGEQFF | TGTGCCAGCAGTGACTCCCCGTCTGGTGAGCAGTTCTTC
NA | NA | TRBJ2-5 | TRBV6-5 | CASRLEGQETQYF | TGTGCCAGCAGATTGGAGGGCCAAGAGACCCAGTACTTC
NA | NA | TRBJ1-4 | TRBV4-3 | CASSQDHREEKLFF | TGCGCCAGCAGCCAAGATCACAGGGAAGAAAAACTGTTTTTT
once | TRBD1 | TRBJ1-6 | TRBV4-3 | CASSHHVGTANNSPLHF | TGCGCCAGCAGCCACCACGTGGGGACAGCGAATAATTCACCCCTCCACTTT
few | TRBD1 | TRBJ2-1 | TRBV19 | CASSPPDRGWYEQFF | TGTGCCAGTAGTCCCCCAGACAGGGGCTGGTATGAGCAGTTCTTC
NA | TRBD1 | TRBJ2-1 | TRBV11-2 | CASSLVTNRGIEQFF | TGTGCCAGCAGCTTAGTAACAAACAGGGGGATTGAGCAGTTCTTC
NA | TRBD1 | TRBJ1-5 | TRBV6-2/TRBV6-3 | CASSYGGQLSSQPQHF | TGTGCCAGCAGTTACGGGGGACAGCTTTCCTCTCAGCCCCAGCATTTT
NA | NA | TRBJ1-6 | TRBV10-2 | CASRYSGAGSPLHF | TGCGCCAGCAGATACTCAGGTGCCGGTTCACCCCTCCACTTT
once | TRBD2 | TRBJ2-7 | TRBV7-2 | CASSLVPSGDEQYF | TGTGCCAGCAGCTTAGTACCTAGCGGAGACGAGCAGTACTTC
NA | NA | TRBJ2-6 | TRBV7-9 | CASSFSGSSSGANVLTF | TGTGCCAGCAGCTTCTCAGGGAGTTCGTCTGGGGCCAACGTCCTGACTTTC
NA | TRBD1 | TRBJ1-2 | TRBV4-3 | CASSQELPTGEVGYTF | TGCGCCAGCAGCCAAGAATTACCGACAGGGGAGGTAGGCTACACCTTC
NA | NA | TRBJ2-1 | TRBV4-3 | CASSQERTSYNEQFF | TGCGCCAGCAGCCAAGAGCGAACCTCCTACAATGAGCAGTTCTTC
NA | TRBD1 | TRBJ1-2 | TRBV3-1/TRBV3-2 | CASSKWTGEGYTF | TGTGCCAGCAGCAAGTGGACAGGGGAAGGCTACACCTTC
NA | NA | TRBJ2-3 | TRBV6-5 | CASSYAAPTTDTQYF | TGTGCCAGCAGTTATGCGGCTCCAACCACAGATACGCAGTATTTT
NA | NA | TRBJ2-1 | TRBV10-3 | CANSDTVDYNEQFF | TGTGCCAACTCAGACACGGTAGATTACAATGAGCAGTTCTTC
NA | NA | TRBJ1-3 | TRBV5-6 | CASTLGSTHGNTIYF | TGTGCCAGCACCCTCGGGAGCACCCATGGAAACACCATATATTTT
NA | NA | TRBJ1-4 | TRBV7-9 | CASSMSRNNEKLFF | TGTGCCAGCAGTATGAGCAGGAATAATGAAAAACTGTTTTTT
NA | TRBD2 | TRBJ2-1 | TRBV6-4 | CASSEAGEGNEQFF | TGTGCCAGCAGTGAGGCGGGGGAGGGCAATGAGCAGTTCTTC
NA | TRBD2 | TRBJ2-3 | TRBV7-9 | CASSSLAGGPTDTQYF | TGTGCCAGCAGCTCACTAGCGGGAGGGCCCACAGATACGCAGTATTTT
NA | NA | TRBJ1-2 | TRBV15 | CATSRVGDGTEVHTF | NA
NA | NA | TRBJ2-3 | TRBV6-5 | CASSPGIASDTQYF | TGTGCCAGCAGTCCCGGGATAGCGTCTGATACGCAGTATTTT
NA | NA | TRBJ2-3 | TRBV28 | CASSSPGTSTDTQYF | TGTGCCAGCAGTTCTCCAGGGACTAGCACAGATACGCAGTATTTT
NA | TRBD1 | TRBJ2-1 | TRBV11-3 | CASSFPQGNEQFF | TGTGCCAGCAGCTTTCCACAGGGGAATGAGCAGTTCTTC
NA | NA | TRBJ2-2 | TRBV28 | CASSFGLGLIRGTGELFF | TGTGCCAGCAGTTTCGGTTTGGGGCTCATTCGAGGCACCGGGGAGCTGTTTTTT
NA | TRBD2 | TRBJ2-3 | TRBV6-4 | CASSDFKLAGVPDTQYF | TGTGCCAGCAGTGATTTCAAACTAGCGGGAGTTCCAGATACGCAGTATTTT
NA | TRBD2 | TRBJ2-3 | TRBV19 | CASRTGGDTQYF | TGTGCCAGTAGAACGGGAGGGGATACGCAGTATTTT
NA | NA | TRBJ1-1 | TRBV7-2 | CASRYRTYRTEAFF | TGTGCCAGCAGATACCGGACCTATCGGACTGAAGCTTTCTTT
NA | NA | TRBJ1-3 | TRBV21-1 | CASSKDPSF | TGTGCCAGCAGCAAAGACCCATCCTTT
NA | NA | TRBJ1-2 | TRBV28 | CATQRPGNYGYTF | TGTGCCACCCAACGTCCGGGCAACTATGGCTACACCTTC
NA | NA | TRBJ2-1 | TRBV11-3 | CASSNWEFYNEQFF | TGTGCCAGCAGCAACTGGGAGTTCTACAATGAGCAGTTCTTC
NA | TRBD2 | TRBJ2-1 | TRBV19 | CASSAASGYNEQFF | TGTGCCAGTAGTGCGGCTAGCGGGTACAATGAGCAGTTCTTC
NA | NA | TRBJ1-6 | TRBV28 | CASGSSGSPLHF | TGTGCCAGCGGTTCGTCAGGGTCACCCCTCCACTTT
NA | NA | TRBJ1-2 | TRBV19 | CASSIVPGRFYGYTF | TGTGCCAGTAGTATAGTTCCGGGACGATTCTATGGCTACACCTTC
few | TRBD2 | TRBJ2-7 | TRBV10-1 | CASSESTSGGYEQYF | TGCGCCAGCAGTGAGTCGACTAGCGGGGGGTACGAGCAGTACTTC
NA | NA | TRBJ1-2 | TRBV5-1 | CASSLEGSGGYTF | TGCGCCAGCAGCTTGGAAGGTTCGGGGGGCTACACCTTC